Shown below are 26 T cell receptor beta chains from a single sample sequenced in a study of tumor-infiltrating lymphocytes in primary liver carcinoma. The roughly 20-34 mg bulk tissue piece was not sorted before simultaneous RNA and DNA extraction. Researchers generated TCR beta cDNA from approximately 450 ng of total RNA, relying on a constant-region primer. Generation of the TCR beta libraries relied on three nested multiplex PCR rounds using slightly modified ARM-PCR. A C-beta reverse primer and TRBV1-TRBV30 forward primers served in each of the first two PCR rounds, at about 10 cycles apiece. Using its own MiXCR run on the multiplex PCR reads, TCRdb lists one record per CDR3 protein. The sample lists 40,000 to 55,000 distinct CDR3 sequences, less than 75% occurring once. The specimen sequenced was liver tumor tissue from sampling region 5. The subset is: tumor region T5, tumor centre. Receptors originate from a man aged 40-49 years with primary liver carcinoma and hepatitis B virus infection.

This clonotype was detected many times. The chain recombines TRBV7-9 with TRBJ2-1; TRBD2 agrees at 8 bases. CDR1 is SEHNR and CDR2 is FQNEAQ in the germline V gene (reference sequence). The V segment lost 1 base and the J segment 4 bases; nucleotides outside the gene matches: 3. The CDR3 is 15 amino acids. CDR3 residues: CASSLGSGGYNEQFF. DNA of the CDR3: TGTGCCAGCAGCTTAGGGTCGGGAGGGTACAATGAGCAGTTCTTC.

The chain combines TRBV11-2 with TRBJ2-3; 7 positions agree with TRBD1. Losses at the gene ends were 10 bases for V and 4 bases for J; bases not matched to a gene: 11. CDR3 size: 14 residues. CDR1 is SGHAT and CDR2 is FQNNGV in the germline V gene. This CDR3 reads CANNFRDSADTQYF. CDR3 nucleotide sequence: TGTGCCAACAACTTTCGGGACAGCGCAGATACGCAGTATTTT.

As to this clonotype: The junction departs from the called germline gene at one end, perhaps through a read error. The rearrangement uses TRBV11-2 and TRBJ1-2; D unclear. The length of the CDR3 is 13 residues. In germline, CDR1 is SGHAT, CDR2 FQNNGV. The CDR3 DNA reads TGTGCCAGCAGTTCCGGGAGGGAATATGGGTACACCTTC. It is translated as CASSSGREYGYTF.

In the case of this clonotype: Sequence at one end of the junction differs from germline and may be a read error. This chain links TRBV4-2 with TRBJ2-7, with 13 bases fitting TRBD2. The CDR3 is 17 residues long. Germline values: CDR1 LGHNA, CDR2 YNFKEQ. The chain's CDR3 is CGTTGLAGVYKSYELCF. DNA for the CDR3: TGTGGCACTACTGGACTAGCGGGAGTTTATAAGTCCTACGAGCTGTGCTTC.

A remark on this clonotype: A junction boundary mismatches the germline segment, possibly from a read error. This chain joins TRBV11-2 and TRBJ2-7, with unresolved D. CDR3 size: 14 residues. Per the germline V gene, CDR1 is SGHAT and CDR2 is FQNNGV. The CDR3 coding sequence is TGTGCCAGCAGTTTAACTGACACTGCCTACAAGCATTACTTC. This codes for CASSLTDTAYKHYF.

A word on this clonotype: One junction end does not reproduce the germline sequence, and a read error may be involved. The V gene is TRBV4-2, the J gene TRBJ2-3; D is ambiguous. Germline V gene lookup returns CDR1 LGHNA and CDR2 YNFKEQ. The CDR3 length is 14 residues. CDR3 sequence (DNA): TGTGCCAGCAGCCAAGATAGCCTCTCAGATGCGCAGTGTTTT. Translated: CASSQDSLSDAQCF.

Comment on this clonotype: A single base separates this from a much larger clone, so it may be a read error. The rearrangement uses TRBV28 and TRBJ2-5; 11 bases match TRBD2. Germline V gene data show CDR1 as MDHEN and CDR2 as SYDVKM. J lost 5 bases, V lost 8 bases, and 13 bases had no gene match. The CDR3 spans 16 residues. The chain's CDR3 is CASADDSGRARETQYF. As DNA, the CDR3 is TGTGCCAGCGCAGACGATAGCGGGAGGGCCAGGGAGACCCAGTACTTC.

Comment on this clonotype: Given the absence of the conserved phenylalanine or tryptophan at the CDR3 end, a read error is likely. The chain carries TRBV11-2 and TRBJ2-7; 9 nucleotides agree with TRBD1. Germline V gene data show CDR1 as SGHAT and CDR2 as FQNNGV. The V and J ends lost 5 bases and 3 bases, in that order; junction bases with no gene match: 8. CDR3 length: 15 residues. Here the CDR3 DNA reads TGTGCCAGCAGCGCCCCGGACAGGGGTCTCTACGAGCAGTACTCC. The encoded protein is CASSAPDRGLYEQYS.

This clonotype has at least ten counts. V and J are TRBV29-1 and TRBJ1-2, with D possibly TRBD1 on 6 matching bases. V was shortened by 2 bases and J by 6 bases, with 10 bases between the two germline ends. The CDR3 runs to 12 residues. CDR1 and CDR2 (germline): SQVTM, ANQGSEA. This chain's CDR3 is CSVESGGNGYTF. As DNA, the CDR3 is TGCAGCGTTGAATCTGGGGGCAATGGCTACACCTTC.

Notes on this clonotype: The junction and the germline gene differ at one end; a read error may be behind it. For the CDR3, the DNA is TGTGCCGGCAGCCTAGATTTTCTGGAGACTCAGTACTTC. This translates into CAGSLDFLETQYF. V and J are TRBV11-2 and TRBJ2-5; D not resolved. Germline V gene lookup returns CDR1 SGHAT and CDR2 FQNNGV. This CDR3 region has 13 residues.

Comments on this clonotype: The junction does not match germline at one end; this may be a read error. This chain links TRBV12-3 or TRBV12-4 with TRBJ1-5; 9 bases are a match to TRBD1. The CDR3 totals 15 residues. CDR3: CASILGTGRDQPQHF. The DNA for the CDR3 is TGTGCCAGCATCCTCGGGACAGGGAGAGATCAGCCTCAGCATTTT.

This chain links TRBV5-6 with TRBJ2-4; 9 nucleotides agree with TRBD2. Germline CDR1 SGHDT, CDR2 YYEEEE. The CDR3 loop spans 15 amino acids. CDR3 bases: TGTGAGAGTAGCTTGGAAGCGGGGGGCACAAACATTCAGTACTTC. Translating gives CESSLEAGGTNIQYF. The full variable domain, its missing parts supplied by reference TRBV5-6 and TRBJ2-4, is DAGVTQSPTHLIKTRGQQVTLRCSPKSGHDTVSWYQQALGQGPQFIFQYYEEEERQRGNFPDRFSGHQFPNYSSELNVNALLLGDSALYLCESSLEAGGTNIQYFGAGTRLSVL.

In its sample, this clonotype was seen once. One junction end disagrees with the germline gene, perhaps due to a read error. The V call is TRBV10-1, the J call TRBJ1-4, with D uncertain. This CDR3 has 12 amino acids. Germline V gene data show CDR1 as WNHNN and CDR2 as SYGVQD (reference sequence). CDR3 sequence reads: CASGDGRGKLFF. In DNA, the CDR3 is TGCGCCAGCGGTGACGGGCGGGGAAAACTGTTTTTT.

Concerning this clonotype: In this CDR3 the conserved last residue, phenylalanine or tryptophan, is missing, so a read error is likely. It is unclear where the CDR3 begins or ends on the DNA, so no DNA is shown, and the CDR3 is as TCRdb lists it. The genes are TRBV12-5 and TRBJ1-1; the table's D call, TRBD1, has no DNA check behind it. The CDR3 length equals 12 residues, ends included. CDR1 is LGHNT and CDR2 is FRNRAP in the germline V gene. The CDR3 spells CASCLGQGEAYY.

As for this clonotype: A junction end diverges from the germline sequence, so it may reflect a read error. The chain carries TRBV13 and TRBJ1-1; unclear D gene. Germline CDR1 reads PRHDT; CDR2 reads FYEKMQ (reference sequence). The length of the CDR3 is 12 residues. The CDR3 DNA sequence: TGTGCCGGCAGCTTAGCCCGCATTGATGCTTTCTTT. It translates to CAGSLARIDAFF.

Comment on this clonotype: An end of the junction does not agree with germline; a read error may underlie this. This chain joins TRBV5-1 and TRBJ1-6; D possibly corresponds to TRBD1 (5 bases). CDR1 and CDR2 from the germline V gene are SGHRS and YFSETQ. The CDR3 runs to 15 residues. CDR3 in DNA: TGCGGCAGCAGCTTGGGGGACGGGATTAATTCGCCCCTCCACTTT. Its protein is CGSSLGDGINSPLHF.

A remark on this clonotype: In this CDR3 the conserved last residue, phenylalanine or tryptophan, is missing, so a read error is likely. The CDR3 loop is CASSLGQGAPEITYEQYL. The CDR3 DNA is TGCGCCAGCAGCCTTGGACAGGGTGCCCCGGAAATTACCTACGAGCAGTACTTA. The chain is built from TRBV4-1 and TRBJ2-7, with 8 positions matching TRBD1. The ends lost 4 bases at V and 2 bases at J; junction bases unmatched: 16. Germline-derived CDR1 and CDR2 are MGHRA and YSYEKL. This CDR3 has 18 amino acids.

This clonotype has ten or more counts. The chain uses TRBV5-1 and TRBJ2-1; D is unresolved. Germline lookup yields CDR1 SGHRS and CDR2 YFSETQ. The CDR3 has 13 residues. Trimming pared 2 bases from V and 9 bases from J, leaving 12 bases between. The CDR3 spells CASSFDLTSEQFF. The CDR3 bases are TGCGCCAGCAGCTTTGATCTCACCAGTGAGCAGTTCTTC.

In the case of this clonotype: This may be a read error: a much more frequent sequence differs by one nucleotide. The chain combines TRBV28 with TRBJ2-5; no firm D call. The germline CDR1 and CDR2 sequences are MDHEN and SYDVKM. The CDR3 covers 13 residues. The CDR3 DNA reads as TGTGCCAGTAATTCGGGTACCCAAGAGTCCCAGTACTTC. Its translation is CASNSGTQESQYF. The full variable domain, with the rest looked up from reference TRBV28 and TRBJ2-5, is DVKVTQSSRYLVKRTGEKVFLECVQDMDHENMFWYRQDPGLGLRLIYFSYDVKMKEKGDIPEGYSVSREKKERFSLILESASTNQTSMYLCASNSGTQESQYFGPGTRLLVL.

This clonotype was recorded many times. The chain employs TRBV6-5 and TRBJ2-3, with D uncertain. The CDR3 loop spans 16 amino acids. Per the germline V gene, CDR1 is MNHEY and CDR2 is SVGAGI. V lost 2 bases to trimming and J lost 1 base, with 13 bases between them. DNA of the CDR3: TGTGCCAGCAGTTACCTCTACGGCAGCCGCACAGATACGCAGTATTTT. Translating it yields CASSYLYGSRTDTQYF.

Details on this clonotype: A read error may be the cause here, since a much bigger clone is one base away. The final CDR3 position lacks the conserved phenylalanine or tryptophan, pointing to a likely read error. The limits of the CDR3 on the DNA are not certain, so only TCRdb's listed CDR3 is given. This sequence joins TRBV13 and TRBJ1-6; the D call in the table, TRBD1, was not verified against the DNA. Germline V gene sequence: CDR1 PRHDT, CDR2 FYEKMQ (reference sequence). The CDR3 adds up to 15 amino acids, both ends counted. The CDR3: CASSLYGGYNSPPHL.

With regard to this clonotype: Germline is not matched at one junction end, which may reflect a read error. The V gene is TRBV6-5, the J gene TRBJ1-4; D gene ambiguous. This CDR3 region has 15 residues. Germline V lookup: CDR1 MNHEY, CDR2 SVGAGI. CDR3 protein: CASSYSAVTNEKLSF. As DNA, the CDR3 is TGTGCCAGCAGTTACTCGGCGGTAACTAATGAAAAACTGTCTTTT.

This clonotype was counted once. The junction differs from germline at one of its ends, possibly a read error. The chain combines TRBV11-1 with TRBJ2-7; D assignment may be TRBD1 or TRBD2 (6 bases each). Germline CDR1 SGHAT, CDR2 FQDESV (reference sequence). This CDR3 has 12 residues. Here the CDR3 DNA reads TGTGCCAGCAGCTTGGCGGGGACAAAGCATTACTTC. Protein sequence: CASSLAGTKHYF.

This clonotype is deemed medium-sized. This sequence joins TRBV11-2 and TRBJ2-1; 12 bases align to TRBD1. This CDR3 comprises 15 residues. The germline CDR1 and CDR2 sequences are SGHAT and FQNNGV. V was pared by 7 bases and J by 6 bases, with 7 bases of the junction left unmatched. CDR3 residues: CASTGGTGGVNEQFF. Here the CDR3 DNA reads TGTGCCAGCACGGGGGGGACAGGGGGCGTCAATGAGCAGTTCTTC. The complete variable domain, with remaining parts taken from reference TRBV11-2 and TRBJ2-1, reads EAGVAQSPRYKIIEKRQSVAFWCNPISGHATLYWYQQILGQGPKLLIQFQNNGVVDDSQLPKDRFSAERLKGVDSTLKIQPAKLEDSAVYLCASTGGTGGVNEQFFGPGTRLTVL.

Comment on this clonotype: One end of the junction is discordant with germline, which a read error may explain. The genes are TRBV11-2 and TRBJ2-3; the D gene is possibly TRBD2 (6 bases). The CDR3 loop spans 14 amino acids. In germline, CDR1 is SGHAT, CDR2 FQNNGV. The CDR3 sequence: CVGGAREPTDTPYF. DNA of the CDR3: TGTGTCGGAGGGGCACGGGAGCCCACAGATACGCCGTATTTT. The whole variable domain, remainder taken from reference TRBV11-2 and TRBJ2-3, is EAGVAQSPRYKIIEKRQSVAFWCNPISGHATLYWYQQILGQGPKLLIQFQNNGVVDDSQLPKDRFSAERLKGVDSTLKIQPAKLEDSAVYLCVGGAREPTDTPYFGPGTRLTVL.

With regard to this clonotype: A clone one base away is much larger, so this may be a read error. J is TRBJ2-1 and V is TRBV28, with 9 bases matching TRBD1. CDR1 and CDR2 from the germline V gene are MDHEN and SYDVKM. The CDR3 runs to 15 residues. The V gene end was trimmed by 6 bases and the J gene end by 4 bases; junction bases not matched to a gene: 7. The CDR3 sequence is CASRPVTGGYNEQFF. In nucleotides, the CDR3 is TGTGCCAGCAGGCCCGTGACAGGGGGATACAATGAGCAGTTCTTC.